The T cell receptor beta chain described here comes from a study of T cells expressing NK-cell markers. Findings of the study overall: CD8+ T cells in a handful of donors included dominant NKG2C+ clonotypes at roughly 1.0-8%. Uncertainty persisted over the HCMV specificity of expanded NKG2C+ T cell clones.

Libraries used 5'RACE template switching adding universal primer site and UMIs. TCRdb reprocessed the 5' RACE reads; each CDR3 protein has one entry and no DNA is given. This sample carries 350,000 to 450,000 distinct CDR3 sequences, with roughly 5.4% going to the ten biggest clones. Germline values: CDR1 MDHEN, CDR2 SYDVKM. The CDR3 length is 15 residues. Concerning this clonotype: The antigen is undetermined.

This receptor was obtained from a man aged 18-69 years in good health. The material sequenced was blood T cells: a sorted CD56 or NKG2C T cell subset, CD4+ or CD8+ T cells, or bulk PBMC T cells (not recorded which). This chain connects TRBV28 to TRBJ1-5; no DNA is available, so the TRBD1 call from TCRdb remains unchecked. CDR3 region: CASRTSDRENQPQHF.